The T cell receptor (beta chain) described here comes from a study of regulatory T cells in long-lasting Graves disease. The time point denotes: newly diagnosed GD, antithyroid drugs for less than 3 months. PBMC-extracted RNA yielded the TCR library. Both iRepertoire HTBI primers and Arm-PCR of CDR3 regions were used to build the TCR beta libraries. TCRdb reanalysed the multiplex PCR reads using MiXCR and keeps one entry per CDR3 protein. The profile shows 350,000 to 550,000 distinct CDR3 sequences, 16% of them singletons. These same records also appear under a second study, on T cells in Graves' hyperthyroidism and ophthalmopathy.

The sequence was obtained from a woman between 18 and 30 years old with Graves disease. This sample comprised peripheral blood mononuclear cells (PBMCs), obtained at new diagnosis, from a patient treated with antithyroid drugs.

CDR3 in DNA: TGTGCCAGTAGTATAGTAGGGGGAACTGAAGCTTTCTTT. It translates to CASSIVGGTEAFF. The V gene is TRBV19, the J gene TRBJ1-1, with D maybe TRBD1 (6 bases). Germline V gives CDR1 LNHDA, CDR2 SQIVND (reference sequence). CDR3 length: 13 amino acids. V was clipped by 1 base and J by 5 bases, with 8 bases between them.